This T cell receptor (beta chain) originates from a study of T cell responses to AZD1222 COVID-19 vaccine. Study in general: Pooled in the analysis were second doses at about 4 or about 12 weeks. Study-wide findings and caveats: Seropositive AZD1222 recipients at baseline numbered only five or six. No repertoire was sampled before or during the peak T cell response, only after it.

This CDR3 has 17 amino acids. Trimming removed 5 bases from V and 4 bases from J, with 21 bases in between. The V gene's germline CDR1 is SGHNT and CDR2 YENEEA. About this clone: Its cognate antigen is unknown.

Measured with immunoSEQ multiplex PCR; TCRdb has only the in-frame clones, and not every one. The data show some 120,000 clones, around 90% seen once. This chain links TRBV11-3 with TRBJ2-1; D unclear. This receptor was taken from an adult in good health. The sequencing here drew on peripheral blood, taken on day 0 of AZD1222 vaccination. The CDR3 here is CASSPQLGLGLYNEQFF. The CDR3 nucleotides are TGTGCCAGCAGCCCACAGCTTGGGTTAGGGTTATACAATGAGCAGTTCTTC.